This T cell receptor (beta chain) was captured in a study of human T cells and chemical hapten exposure. Study results and caveats: With DPC sensitization, TCRs exceeding 1 in 1000 frequency showed no change. The donor cohort had alopecia, so its immune response may not match that of healthy people.

Time point of the sample: pre-sensitization, week 0. The treatment: therapeutic diphenylcyclopropenone sensitization with weekly scalp DPC. This clonotype has more than one count but fewer than ten. Its antigen is still unknown. TCRdb reprocessed the RACE reads with MiXCR, giving one entry per CDR3 protein. The data hold more than 75,000 distinct CDR3 sequences, with around 10% observed a single time. With 10 bases removed from V and 4 bases from J, the gap between germline ends came to 16 bases. The CDR3 extends over 13 amino acids. This receptor was identified in a woman between 40 and 55 years old with alopecia areata. Some clones in this sample may be carry-over from other donors' samples. The sample here was whole blood, taken in connection with sensitization to the hapten diphenylcyclopropenone (DPC). This rearrangement joins TRBV12-3 or TRBV12-4 to TRBJ1-1; tentatively, D is TRBD1 (5 bases). This CDR3 reads CATLKWGGTEAFF. As DNA, the CDR3 is TGTGCCACCCTAAAGTGGGGGGGCACTGAAGCTTTCTTT.